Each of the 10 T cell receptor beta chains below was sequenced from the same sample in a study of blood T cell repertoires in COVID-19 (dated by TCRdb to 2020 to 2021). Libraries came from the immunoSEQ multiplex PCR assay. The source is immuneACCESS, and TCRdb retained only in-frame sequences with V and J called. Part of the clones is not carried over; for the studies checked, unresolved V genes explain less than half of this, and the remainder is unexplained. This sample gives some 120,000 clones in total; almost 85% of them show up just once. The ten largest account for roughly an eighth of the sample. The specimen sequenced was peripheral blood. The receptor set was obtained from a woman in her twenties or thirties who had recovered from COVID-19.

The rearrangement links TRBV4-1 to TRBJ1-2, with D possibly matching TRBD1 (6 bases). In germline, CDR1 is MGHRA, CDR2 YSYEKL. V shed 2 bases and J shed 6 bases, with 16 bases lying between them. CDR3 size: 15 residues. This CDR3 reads CASSQFQQGSHGYTF. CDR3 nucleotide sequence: TGCGCCAGCAGCCAATTCCAACAGGGATCGCATGGCTACACCTTC.

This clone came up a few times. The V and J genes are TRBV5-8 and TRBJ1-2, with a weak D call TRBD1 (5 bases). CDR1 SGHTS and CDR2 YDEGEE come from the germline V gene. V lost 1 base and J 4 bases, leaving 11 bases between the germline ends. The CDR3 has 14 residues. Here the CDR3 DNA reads TGTGCCAGCAGCTTGCAGTACCAGGGCTATGGCTACACCTTC. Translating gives CASSLQYQGYGYTF.

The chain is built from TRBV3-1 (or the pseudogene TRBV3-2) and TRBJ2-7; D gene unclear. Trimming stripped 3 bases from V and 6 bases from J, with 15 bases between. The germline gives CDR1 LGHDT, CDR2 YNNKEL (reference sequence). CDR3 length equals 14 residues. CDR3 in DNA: TGTGCCAGCAGCCAGCAGAACCCTAGTTCCGAGCAGTACTTC. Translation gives CASSQQNPSSEQYF.

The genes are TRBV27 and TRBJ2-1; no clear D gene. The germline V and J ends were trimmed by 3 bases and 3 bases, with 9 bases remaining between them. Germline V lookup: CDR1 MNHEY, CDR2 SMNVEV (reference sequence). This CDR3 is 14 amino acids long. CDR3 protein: CASSFQDNYNEQFF. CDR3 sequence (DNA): TGTGCCAGCAGTTTCCAAGACAACTACAATGAGCAGTTCTTC.

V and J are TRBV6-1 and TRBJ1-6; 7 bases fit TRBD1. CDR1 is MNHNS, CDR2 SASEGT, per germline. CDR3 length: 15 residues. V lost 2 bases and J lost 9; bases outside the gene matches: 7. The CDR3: CASSERGQAGSPLHF. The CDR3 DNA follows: TGTGCCAGCAGTGAACGCGGACAGGCGGGTTCACCCCTCCACTTT.

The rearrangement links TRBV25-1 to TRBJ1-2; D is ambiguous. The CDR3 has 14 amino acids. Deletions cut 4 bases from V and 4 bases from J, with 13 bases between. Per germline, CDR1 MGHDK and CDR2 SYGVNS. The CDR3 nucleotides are TGTGCCAGCAGTGCGACTCCGATCGGCTATGGCTACACCTTC. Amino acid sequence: CASSATPIGYGYTF.

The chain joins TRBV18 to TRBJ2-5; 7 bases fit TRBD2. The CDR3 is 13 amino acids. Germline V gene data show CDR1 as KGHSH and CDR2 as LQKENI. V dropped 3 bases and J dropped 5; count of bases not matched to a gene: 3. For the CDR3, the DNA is TGTGCCAGCTCACCCGGGGGGTATGAGACCCAGTACTTC. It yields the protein CASSPGGYETQYF.

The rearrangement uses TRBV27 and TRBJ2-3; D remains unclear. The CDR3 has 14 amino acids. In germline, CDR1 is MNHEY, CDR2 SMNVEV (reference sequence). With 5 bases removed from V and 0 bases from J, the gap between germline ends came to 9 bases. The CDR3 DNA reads TGTGCCAGCAGTCTATTTTCTAGCACAGATACGCAGTATTTT. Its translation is CASSLFSSTDTQYF.

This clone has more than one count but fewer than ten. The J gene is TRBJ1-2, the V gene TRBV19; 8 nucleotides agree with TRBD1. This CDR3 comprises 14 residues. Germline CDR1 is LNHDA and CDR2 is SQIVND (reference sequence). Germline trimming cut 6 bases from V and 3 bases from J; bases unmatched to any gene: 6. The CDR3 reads CASRNGQGDYGYTF. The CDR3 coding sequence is TGTGCCAGTAGGAATGGACAGGGAGACTATGGCTACACCTTC.

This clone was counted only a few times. CDR3 loop: CASSQGPVGTSLQETQYF. The CDR3 DNA is TGTGCCAGCAGCCAAGGTCCAGTCGGGACTAGCCTTCAAGAGACCCAGTACTTC. The chain combines TRBV3-1 (or the pseudogene TRBV3-2) with TRBJ2-5; TRBD2 matches at 9 bases. The CDR3 covers 18 residues. The trim removed 1 base at V and 2 bases at J, leaving 11 bases unmatched. CDR1 and CDR2 from the germline V gene are LGHDT and YNNKEL (reference sequence).